A selection of T cell receptor beta chains follows, all from one sample in a study of identical twins. From the 5' RACE reads, TCRdb called clonotypes with MiXCR, one entry per CDR3 protein. The table records hundreds of thousands of distinct CDR3 sequences, approximately 7% of them present only once. These data were likewise used in another study, on yellow fever vaccine responses in identical twins.

The specimen sequenced was memory (CD45RO+) T cells sorted from blood. These receptors all come from a woman under 30 in good health. Both conserved end residues are part of each CDR3. A D gene is named only where the DNA matches it firmly. Clone size is given for some rows only: seen once, a few or many times, or a class if the clone is expanded.

>13|TRBV2|TRBD1|TRBJ2-1|few
CAGRQGGGNEQFF
TGTGCCGGAAGACAGGGCGGTGGCAATGAGCAGTTCTTC
>12|TRBV10-3|-|TRBJ2-7|-
CASAQYSYEQYF
TGTGCCAGCGCACAATACTCCTACGAGCAGTACTTC
>15|TRBV12-3/TRBV12-4|-|TRBJ2-5|many
CASSLRSGPQETQYF
TGTGCCAGCAGTTTACGCAGCGGGCCCCAAGAGACCCAGTACTTC
>16|TRBV12-3/TRBV12-4|-|TRBJ2-5|many
CASRVGHRIQLETQYF
TGTGCCAGCAGGGTGGGACATCGTATCCAATTGGAGACCCAGTACTTC
>14|TRBV4-1|TRBD2|TRBJ2-3|many
CASSQGTSRDTQYF
TGCGCCAGCAGCCAAGGGACTAGTAGGGATACGCAGTATTTT
>13|TRBV10-3|-|TRBJ2-1|-
CATLDSSYNEQFF
TGTGCCACCCTCGACAGTTCCTACAATGAGCAGTTCTTC
>16|TRBV27|-|TRBJ1-5|-
CASRPQGAWDNQPQHF
TGTGCCAGCAGGCCGCAGGGCGCGTGGGACAATCAGCCCCAGCATTTT
>15|TRBV7-9|-|TRBJ1-3|once
CASSRDGSSGNTIYF
TGTGCCAGCAGCCGGGACGGAAGCTCTGGAAACACCATATATTTT
>17|TRBV27|-|TRBJ2-2|-
CASSWAGRRANTGELFF
TGTGCCAGCAGTTGGGCCGGGAGACGAGCGAACACCGGGGAGCTGTTTTTT
>11|TRBV12-3/TRBV12-4|-|TRBJ1-1|many
CASSTSSEAFF
TGTGCCAGCAGTACTTCTTCTGAAGCTTTCTTT
>15|TRBV6-1|-|TRBJ1-2|-
CASSESRKANYGYTF
TGTGCCAGCAGTGAAAGTAGGAAAGCTAACTATGGCTACACCTTC
>18|TRBV10-2|-|TRBJ1-1|-
CASRDPPRGQNMNTEAFF
TGCGCCAGCCGAGACCCACCCCGAGGACAGAACATGAACACTGAAGCTTTCTTT
>20|TRBV7-8|TRBD2|TRBJ2-7|-
CASSGVVPSGRARRVYEQYF
TGTGCCAGCAGCGGGGTAGTTCCTAGCGGGAGGGCCAGGCGGGTTTACGAGCAGTACTTC
>15|TRBV3-1|TRBD2|TRBJ2-1|many
CASSKDTSGSYEQFF
TGTGCCAGCAGCAAAGATACTAGCGGGAGTTATGAGCAGTTCTTC
>16|TRBV6-5|-|TRBJ2-3|-
CASSYHPITGPDTQYF
TGTGCCAGCAGTTACCACCCAATTACGGGGCCAGATACGCAGTATTTT
>15|TRBV7-6|TRBD2|TRBJ2-1|-
CASSRTPSGGAEQFF
TGTGCCAGCAGCAGAACCCCTAGCGGGGGGGCTGAGCAGTTCTTC
>18|TRBV18|TRBD1|TRBJ2-7|many
CASSQGQGAIINSYEQYF
TGTGCCAGCTCACAGGGACAGGGCGCAATCATAAATTCGTACGAGCAGTACTTC
>15|TRBV10-3|TRBD1|TRBJ2-2|many
CAIAGQDSNTGELFF
TGTGCCATCGCCGGACAGGATTCGAACACCGGGGAGCTGTTTTTT
>17|TRBV5-5|TRBD1|TRBJ2-2|-
CASSSARTGVGTGELFF
TGTGCCAGCAGCTCGGCGCGGACAGGGGTTGGCACCGGGGAGCTGTTTTTT
>12|TRBV20-1|TRBD2|TRBJ2-1|-
CSGRGGGNEQFF
TGCAGTGGTCGAGGCGGGGGGAATGAGCAGTTCTTC
>17|TRBV28|-|TRBJ2-4|-
CASSPSAGTIPKNIQYF
TGTGCCAGCAGTCCCTCAGCCGGGACAATTCCCAAAAACATTCAGTACTTC
>14|TRBV14|-|TRBJ2-1|-
CASSQLASHNEQFF
TGTGCCAGCAGCCAACTAGCGTCACACAATGAGCAGTTCTTC
>16|TRBV7-2|TRBD2|TRBJ2-1|many
CASSLVAGKQGNEQFF
TGTGCCAGCAGCCTCGTAGCGGGCAAGCAGGGCAATGAGCAGTTCTTC
>15|TRBV3-1|-|TRBJ2-7|many
CASSPTDRPYTRQYF
TGTGCCAGCAGCCCAACGGACAGACCCTATACGAGGCAGTACTTC
>16|TRBV27|-|TRBJ2-5|many
CASSRGGGGIQETQYF
TGTGCCAGCAGCAGGGGAGGGGGGGGCATTCAAGAGACCCAGTACTTC
>16|TRBV5-1|TRBD2|TRBJ2-3|many
CASSPEVAGRGDTQYF
TGCGCCAGCAGCCCGGAGGTAGCGGGGCGGGGAGATACGCAGTATTTT
>15|TRBV7-6|TRBD2|TRBJ2-2|few
CASRGLAGGTGELFF
TGTGCCAGCCGAGGGTTGGCGGGAGGCACCGGGGAGCTGTTTTTT
>14|TRBV12-3/TRBV12-4|TRBD1|TRBJ2-7|few
CASSTGQGRYEQYF
TGTGCCAGCAGCACGGGACAGGGAAGGTACGAGCAGTACTTC
>15|TRBV7-9|TRBD2|TRBJ2-7|-
CASSRTSGGSYEQYF
TGTGCCAGCAGCCGGACTAGCGGGGGCTCCTACGAGCAGTACTTC
>14|TRBV6-2/TRBV6-3|TRBD2|TRBJ2-1|-
CASSPSGLVNEQFF
TGTGCCAGCTCGCCTAGCGGGCTAGTCAATGAGCAGTTCTTC
>13|TRBV20-1|TRBD1|TRBJ1-2|few
CSARLTGTAGYTF
TGCAGTGCTAGGTTAACCGGGACAGCGGGCTACACCTTC
>15|TRBV12-3/TRBV12-4|-|TRBJ2-3|many
CASSLSGFSTDTQYF
TGTGCCAGCAGTTTAAGTGGGTTTAGCACAGATACGCAGTATTTT
>13|TRBV20-1|-|TRBJ1-2|many
CSARTNRNYGYTF
TGCAGTGCTCGGACAAACCGGAACTATGGCTACACCTTC
>15|TRBV24-1|-|TRBJ2-5|-
CATSDLREDWETQYF
TGTGCCACCAGTGATTTGAGGGAGGACTGGGAGACCCAGTACTTC
>12|TRBV6-5|-|TRBJ2-7|few
CASSGRGHEQYF
TGTGCCAGCAGTGGCAGGGGACACGAGCAGTACTTC
>16|TRBV3-1|-|TRBJ2-5|-
CASSQGPGERGETQYF
TGTGCCAGCAGCCAAGGCCCCGGGGAGCGTGGAGAGACCCAGTACTTC